This T cell receptor (beta chain) is from a study of blood T cell repertoires in COVID-19. The length of the CDR3 is 11 residues. With 3 bases removed from V and 12 bases from J, the gap between germline ends came to 9 bases. CDR1 and CDR2 (germline): MNHNS, SASEGT. The table came from immunoSEQ multiplex PCR; TCRdb's copy has only in-frame clones and leaves some out. In the table there are about 220,000 clones, approximately 82% of which are singletons. This TCR derives from a woman of 80 years or more with acute or convalescent COVID-19. The V call is TRBV6-1, the J call TRBJ2-1; D perhaps matches TRBD1 (5 bases). What was sequenced was peripheral blood. The CDR3 spells CASSDRVRQFF. The CDR3 DNA reads TGTGCCAGCAGTGACAGGGTAAGGCAGTTCTTC.